Following are 19 T cell receptor beta chains from one sample sequenced in a study of T cell clonotyping in hematopoietic cell transplantation. This table comes from immunoSEQ multiplex PCR, and its TCRdb copy is limited to in-frame clones, with some not included. The profile shows some 10,000 clones, about half of them singletons. The specimen was PBMCs, collected 30 days after allogeneic stem cell transplant. The origin of the receptors is a male patient aged 50 to 59 who had an allogeneic stem cell transplant from an unrelated donor, so the T cells may come from the graft donor. Some clones in this sample may be carry-over from other donors' samples.

The CDR3 coding sequence is TGTGCCAGCAGGGCAGGGGAGGGAGAGACCCAGTACTTC. Its translation is CASRAGEGETQYF. V and J are TRBV6-5 and TRBJ2-5; tentatively, D is TRBD2 (7 bases). Looked up from germline, CDR1 is MNHEY and CDR2 is SVGAGI. The V end lost 6 bases, the J end lost 4 bases, and 12 bases lay between the germline ends. This CDR3 comprises 13 residues.

This clone counts as large (0.1 to 1%). This rearrangement joins TRBV19 to TRBJ1-5; no clear D. Trimming took off 1 base at V and 6 bases at J, with 4 bases between the two ends. The CDR3 contains 12 residues. CDR1 and CDR2 (germline): LNHDA, SQIVND (reference sequence). CDR3 sequence: CASSIGIQPQHF. The CDR3 DNA follows: TGTGCCAGTAGTATAGGGATTCAGCCCCAGCATTTT.

The V call is TRBV30, the J call TRBJ1-1; D remains unclear. CDR3 length equals 12 residues. V was trimmed by 1 base and J by 4 bases, leaving 7 bases between them. Germline lookup yields CDR1 GTSNPN and CDR2 SVGIG (reference sequence). CDR3 sequence (DNA): TGTGCCTGGAGTGAGGGTGTCACTGAAGCTTTCTTT. Encoded protein: CAWSEGVTEAFF. Using reference TRBV30 and TRBJ1-1 for the parts outside the CDR3, the full variable domain is SQTIHQWPATLVQPVGSPLSLECTVEGTSNPNLYWYRQAAGRGLQLLFYSVGIGQISSEVPQNLSASRPQDRQFILSSKKLLLSDSGFYLCAWSEGVTEAFFGQGTRLTVV.

The chain has TRBV2 and TRBJ1-1; maybe TRBD1 (6 bases). Trimming removed 5 bases from V and 5 bases from J, with 9 bases in between. Per germline, CDR1 SNHLY and CDR2 FYNNEI. The CDR3 is 12 amino acids. The CDR3 loop is CASSPRGTEAFF. The CDR3 region has the DNA TGTGCCAGCAGTCCCAGGGGAACTGAAGCTTTCTTT.

The V gene is TRBV27, the J gene TRBJ1-5, with D tentatively TRBD1 (5 bases). This CDR3 has 15 amino acids. Trimming stripped 3 bases from V and 0 bases from J, with 9 bases between. Germline values: CDR1 MNHEY, CDR2 SMNVEV (reference sequence). CDR3 protein: CASSLAGASNQPQHF. CDR3 in DNA: TGTGCCAGCAGTTTGGCCGGGGCTAGCAATCAGCCCCAGCATTTT.

This chain uses TRBV4-3 with TRBJ2-2; D might be TRBD2 (5 bases). V was clipped by 1 base and J by 1 base, with 13 bases between them. The CDR3 has 17 residues. Germline assignment: CDR1 LGHNA and CDR2 YSLEER. The CDR3 sequence is CASSQADGDLNTGELFF. The DNA of the CDR3 is TGCGCCAGCAGCCAAGCGGACGGGGATCTGAACACCGGGGAGCTGTTTTTT.

Turning to this clone: A read error may produce the germline difference seen at one junction end. This chain joins TRBV7-3 and TRBJ1-2, with D possibly matching TRBD1 (6 bases). Germline assignment: CDR1 SGHTA and CDR2 FQGTGA. The CDR3 contains 13 residues. CDR3: CASSLTGTYGYTF. CDR3 in DNA: TGTGCCAGCAGCCTAACAGGGACCTATGGCTACACCTTC.

This chain links TRBV30 with TRBJ2-7; D might be TRBD2 (6 bases). V was cut by 1 base and J by 4 bases, with 14 bases left in between. The CDR3 is 14 amino acids. Germline-derived CDR1 and CDR2 are GTSNPN and SVGIG (reference sequence). The CDR3 DNA follows: TGTGCCTGGAGTGGGGACTGGGGGTCATACGAGCAGTACTTC. Its translation: CAWSGDWGSYEQYF.

V and J are TRBV19 and TRBJ1-2; D gene unclear. The CDR3 runs 14 residues. CDR1 and CDR2 from the germline V gene are LNHDA and SQIVND (reference sequence). Trimming stripped 7 bases from V and 3 bases from J, with 15 bases between. The CDR3: CASTEAGAHYGYTF. The CDR3 DNA reads TGTGCCAGTACTGAGGCAGGAGCACACTATGGCTACACCTTC.

The chain employs TRBV30 and TRBJ1-3, with D hard to call. The CDR3 runs to 12 residues. Per the germline V gene, CDR1 is GTSNPN and CDR2 is SVGIG (reference sequence). Trimming took 2 bases from V and 3 from J, leaving 5 bases between them. The CDR3 here is CAWSPNGNTIYF. The DNA for the CDR3 is TGTGCCTGGAGTCCTAATGGAAACACCATATATTTT.

The rearrangement joins TRBV30 to TRBJ2-7; D is possibly TRBD1 or TRBD2 (6 bases each). V lost 2 bases and J lost 0, with 11 bases in between. This CDR3 contains 14 residues. Per the germline V gene, CDR1 is GTSNPN and CDR2 is SVGIG (reference sequence). CDR3 in DNA: TGTGCCTGGAGTATGGGGGGCGCCTCCTACGAGCAGTACTTC. Encoded protein: CAWSMGGASYEQYF.

This clone has a handful of counts. The rearrangement joins TRBV6-5 to TRBJ1-1; the D is unclear. Trimming cost V 2 bases and J 0 bases, with 7 bases left between them. CDR1 is MNHEY and CDR2 is SVGAGI in the germline V gene. CDR3 length: 14 residues. CDR3 DNA: TGTGCCAGCAGTTACCAAGGGTTGAACACTGAAGCTTTCTTT. Residues: CASSYQGLNTEAFF.

The CDR3 DNA reads TGCGCCAGCAGCGACACAGGGGGCTTATCCGGGGAGCTGTTTTTT. Amino acid sequence: CASSDTGGLSGELFF. The chain joins TRBV4-1 to TRBJ2-2, with 9 positions matching TRBD1. From germline, CDR1 is MGHRA and CDR2 YSYEKL. J was trimmed by 6 bases and V by 5 bases; bases with no gene match: 7. The CDR3 spans 15 residues.

The chain is built from TRBV6-1 and TRBJ1-1; 8 bases match TRBD1. The CDR3 has 14 residues. The V gene end was trimmed by 5 bases and the J gene end by 1 base; junction bases not matched to a gene: 3. Germline V gene lookup returns CDR1 MNHNS and CDR2 SASEGT. The CDR3 loop reads CASSPQGGNTEAFF. CDR3 in DNA: TGTGCCAGCAGTCCACAGGGGGGGAACACTGAAGCTTTCTTT.

The chain's CDR3 is CASSQGPAPGTPQETQYF. The CDR3 bases are TGCGCCAGCAGCCAAGGCCCCGCGCCCGGGACTCCCCAAGAGACCCAGTACTTC. This rearrangement joins TRBV4-3 to TRBJ2-5; a weak D match, TRBD2 (6 bases). Germline assignment: CDR1 LGHNA and CDR2 YSLEER. This CDR3 is 18 amino acids long. V was cut by 1 base and J by 1 base, with 19 bases left in between.

The chain joins TRBV10-3 to TRBJ1-1; no clear D gene. CDR1 and CDR2 from the germline V gene are ENHRY and SYGVKD. The CDR3 has 15 residues. V was trimmed by 3 bases and J by 0 bases, leaving 11 bases between them. CDR3 amino acids: CAISEVREMNTEAFF. The CDR3 region has the DNA TGTGCCATCAGTGAAGTAAGGGAGATGAACACTGAAGCTTTCTTT.

The V and J genes are TRBV7-2 and TRBJ1-2, with D maybe TRBD1 (5 bases). The germline V gene has CDR1 SGHTA and CDR2 FQGNSA. Trimming stripped 2 bases from V and 1 base from J, with 8 bases between. This CDR3 spans 14 amino acids. Here the CDR3 DNA reads TGTGCCAGCAGCTTACTGCAGGGTAACTATGGCTACACCTTC. Amino acids: CASSLLQGNYGYTF. The variable domain in full, with the rest retrieved from reference TRBV7-2 and TRBJ1-2, is GAGVSQSPSNKVTEKGKDVELRCDPISGHTALYWYRQSLGQGLEFLIYFQGNSAPDKSGLPSDRFSAERTGGSVSTLTIQRTQQEDSAVYLCASSLLQGNYGYTFGSGTRLTVV.

This clone is deemed medium-sized (0.01 to 0.1%). The J gene is TRBJ2-7, the V gene TRBV6-5, with TRBD1 as a possible D gene (7 bases). CDR1 and CDR2 (germline): MNHEY, SVGAGI. Trimming removed 2 bases from V and 1 base from J, with 12 bases in between. The CDR3 runs 15 residues. As DNA, the CDR3 is TGTGCCAGCAGTTACGAGGCAGGGGGGTCCTACGAGCAGTACTTC. Protein: CASSYEAGGSYEQYF.

This clone has just a few counts. This chain uses TRBV7-8 with TRBJ2-5; no definite D call. The CDR3 length is 14 residues. Trimming cost V 1 base and J 2 bases, with 8 bases left between them. Per germline, CDR1 SGHVS and CDR2 FQNEAQ. CDR3 in amino acids: CASSLVGGQETQYF. The CDR3 nucleotides are TGTGCCAGCAGCTTAGTAGGTGGGCAAGAGACCCAGTACTTC.